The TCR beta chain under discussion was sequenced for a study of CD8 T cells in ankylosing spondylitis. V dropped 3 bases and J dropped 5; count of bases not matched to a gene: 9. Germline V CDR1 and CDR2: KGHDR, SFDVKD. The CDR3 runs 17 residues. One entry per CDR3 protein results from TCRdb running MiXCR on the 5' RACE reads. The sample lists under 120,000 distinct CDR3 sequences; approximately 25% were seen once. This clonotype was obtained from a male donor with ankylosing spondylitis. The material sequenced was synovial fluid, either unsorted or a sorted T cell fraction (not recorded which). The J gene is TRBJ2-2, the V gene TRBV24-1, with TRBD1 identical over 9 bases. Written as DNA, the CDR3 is TGTGCCACCAGTGATCCTGGGACAGGGATCAGGACCGGGGAGCTGTTTTTT. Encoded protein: CATSDPGTGIRTGELFF.